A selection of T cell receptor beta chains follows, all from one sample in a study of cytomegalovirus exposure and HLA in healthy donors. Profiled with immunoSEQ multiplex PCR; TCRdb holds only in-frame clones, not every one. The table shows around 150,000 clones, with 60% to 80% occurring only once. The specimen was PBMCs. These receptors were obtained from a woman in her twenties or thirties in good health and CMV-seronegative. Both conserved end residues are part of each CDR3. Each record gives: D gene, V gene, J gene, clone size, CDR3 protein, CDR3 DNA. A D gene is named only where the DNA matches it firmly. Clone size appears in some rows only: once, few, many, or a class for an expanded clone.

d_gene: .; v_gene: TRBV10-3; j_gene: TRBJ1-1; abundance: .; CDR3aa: CAISESTGEAFF; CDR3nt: TGTGCCATCAGTGAGTCGACAGGAGAAGCTTTCTTT
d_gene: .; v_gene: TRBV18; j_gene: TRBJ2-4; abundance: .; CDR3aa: CASSRLGNGFEAKNIQYF; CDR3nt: TGTGCCAGCTCACGCCTTGGAAACGGGTTTGAGGCCAAAAACATTCAGTACTTC
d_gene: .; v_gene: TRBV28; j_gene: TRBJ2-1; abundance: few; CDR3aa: CASSFPAGLGQGEQFF; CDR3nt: TGTGCCAGCAGTTTTCCGGCGGGGTTGGGCCAGGGTGAGCAGTTCTTC
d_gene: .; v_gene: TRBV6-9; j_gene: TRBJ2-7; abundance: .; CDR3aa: CASSHAGRVSYEQYF; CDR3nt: TGTGCCAGCAGTCACGCAGGCAGGGTAAGTTACGAGCAGTACTTC
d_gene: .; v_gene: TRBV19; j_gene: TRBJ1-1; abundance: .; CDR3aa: CASGMVGGRRTEAFF; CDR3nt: TGTGCCAGTGGTATGGTGGGGGGGCGCAGGACTGAAGCTTTCTTT
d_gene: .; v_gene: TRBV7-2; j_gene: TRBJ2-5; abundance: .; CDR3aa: CASSFGQAVETQYF; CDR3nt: TGTGCCAGCAGCTTCGGCCAGGCTGTAGAGACCCAGTACTTC
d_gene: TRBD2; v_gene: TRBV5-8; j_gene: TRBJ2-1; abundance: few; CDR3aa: CASSYIGLAGNEQFF; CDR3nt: TGTGCCAGCAGCTACATAGGACTAGCGGGAAATGAGCAGTTCTTC
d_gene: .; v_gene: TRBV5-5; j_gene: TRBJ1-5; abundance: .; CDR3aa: CASSLKSSGEQPQHF; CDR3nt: TGTGCCAGCAGCTTGAAATCCTCGGGAGAACAGCCCCAGCATTTT
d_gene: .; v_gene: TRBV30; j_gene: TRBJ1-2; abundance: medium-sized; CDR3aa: CAWSVPWGGYGYTF; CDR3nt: TGTGCCTGGAGTGTACCGTGGGGCGGCTATGGCTACACCTTC
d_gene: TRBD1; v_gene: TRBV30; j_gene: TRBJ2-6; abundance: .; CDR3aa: CAWILRGLYSGANVLTF; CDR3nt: TGTGCCTGGATCCTCAGGGGGCTTTATTCTGGGGCCAACGTCCTGACTTTC
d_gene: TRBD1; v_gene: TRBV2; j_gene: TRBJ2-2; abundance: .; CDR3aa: CASKREQGAGELFF; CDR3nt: TGTGCCAGCAAAAGAGAACAGGGGGCCGGGGAGCTGTTTTTT
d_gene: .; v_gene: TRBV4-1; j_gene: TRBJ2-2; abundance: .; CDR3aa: CASSQDPWGRTGELFF; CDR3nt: TGCGCCAGCAGCCAAGACCCGTGGGGCAGGACCGGGGAGCTGTTTTTT
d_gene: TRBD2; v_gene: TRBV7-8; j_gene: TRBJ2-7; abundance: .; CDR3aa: CASSLGLAGNYEQYF; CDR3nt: TGTGCCAGCAGCTTGGGACTAGCGGGGAACTACGAGCAGTACTTC
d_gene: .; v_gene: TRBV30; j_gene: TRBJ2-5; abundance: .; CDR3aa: CAWSTQGGETQYF; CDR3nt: TGTGCCTGGAGTACACAAGGAGGAGAGACCCAGTACTTC
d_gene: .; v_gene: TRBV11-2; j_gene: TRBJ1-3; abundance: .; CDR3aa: CASNQGSGNTIYF; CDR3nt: TGTGCCAGCAACCAGGGGTCTGGAAACACCATATATTTT
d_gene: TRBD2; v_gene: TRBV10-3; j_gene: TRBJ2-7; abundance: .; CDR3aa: CAISEHRGTSGGAVYEQYF; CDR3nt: TGTGCCATCAGTGAGCACCGTGGGACTAGCGGGGGGGCGGTTTACGAGCAGTACTTC